The 27 T cell receptor beta chains listed next were all sequenced from one sample in a study of blood T cell repertoires in COVID-19. Method: immunoSEQ multiplex PCR; TCRdb's copy keeps in-frame clones and lacks some. The repertoire consists of some 200,000 clones, with approximately 85% occurring once and the leading ten covering roughly 2.2%. The material sequenced was peripheral blood. The source of these receptors is a woman aged 65 to 85 with COVID-19, enrolled during active disease.

The chain joins TRBV7-2 to TRBJ1-2; D remains ambiguous. Per germline, CDR1 SGHTA and CDR2 FQGNSA. Trimming stripped 5 bases from V and 4 bases from J, with 11 bases between. This CDR3 contains 13 residues. The CDR3 is CASSARGRYGYTF. The DNA for the CDR3 is TGTGCCAGCAGCGCACGCGGTCGCTATGGCTACACCTTC. The full variable domain, its missing parts supplied by reference TRBV7-2 and TRBJ1-2, is GAGVSQSPSNKVTEKGKDVELRCDPISGHTALYWYRQSLGQGLEFLIYFQGNSAPDKSGLPSDRFSAERTGGSVSTLTIQRTQQEDSAVYLCASSARGRYGYTFGSGTRLTVV.

This chain joins TRBV2 and TRBJ1-1, with D possibly TRBD1 on 5 matching bases. The CDR3 spans 15 residues. The germline V gene encodes CDR1 SNHLY and CDR2 FYNNEI. Trimming removed 7 bases at V and 0 bases at J, with 15 bases between. CDR3 bases: TGTGCCAGCAAGGGGATTAATCTCATGAACACTGAAGCTTTCTTT. Translated, it gives CASKGINLMNTEAFF.

The chain is built from TRBV5-1 and TRBJ1-1; perhaps TRBD1 as D (6 bases). With 0 bases removed from V and 1 base from J, the gap between germline ends came to 13 bases. Per germline, CDR1 SGHRS and CDR2 YFSETQ. The CDR3 is made up of 16 amino acids. The CDR3 region has the DNA TGCGCCAGCAGCTTGGCGGGCGGGGGGCCGAACACTGAAGCTTTCTTT. The encoded protein is CASSLAGGGPNTEAFF. Full variable domain (missing parts from reference TRBV5-1 and TRBJ1-1): KAGVTQTPRYLIKTRGQQVTLSCSPISGHRSVSWYQQTPGQGLQFLFEYFSETQRNKGNFPGRFSGRQFSNSRSEMNVSTLELGDSALYLCASSLAGGGPNTEAFFGQGTRLTVV.

This clone showed up just once. This sequence joins TRBV7-3 and TRBJ2-7; 7 bases are a match to TRBD2. This CDR3 is built from 16 residues. V shed 2 bases, J shed 0 bases, and the junction held 7 bases outside the gene matches. Germline V gives CDR1 SGHTA, CDR2 FQGTGA. The CDR3, as DNA: TGTGCCAGCAGCTTAGGTCCGGGAGGACCCTCCTACGAGCAGTACTTC. This codes for CASSLGPGGPSYEQYF.

A single count supports this clone. The chain links TRBV7-2 to TRBJ2-2; D is unresolved. Trimming took off 1 base at V and 1 base at J, with 4 bases between the two ends. Germline CDR1 SGHTA, CDR2 FQGNSA. There are 14 residues in the CDR3. The DNA of the CDR3 is TGTGCCAGCAGCTTAGGGAGGAACACCGGGGAGCTGTTTTTT. It specifies CASSLGRNTGELFF.

V and J are TRBV6-1 and TRBJ1-2, with D hard to call. The CDR3 is 14 residues long. V was shortened by 5 bases and J by 5 bases, with 15 bases between the two germline ends. The V gene's germline CDR1 is MNHNS and CDR2 SASEGT. The CDR3, as DNA: TGTGCCAGCAGTTCCCCTCCCGGTCAATATGGCTACACCTTC. As protein: CASSSPPGQYGYTF.

This clone was counted a single time. The gene calls are TRBV7-9 and TRBJ2-7; TRBD2 agrees at 9 bases. The CDR3 sequence is 15 residues long. The ends lost 5 bases at V and 4 bases at J; junction bases unmatched: 9. Germline CDR1 reads SEHNR; CDR2 reads FQNEAQ (reference sequence). The CDR3: CASSVMAGGLYEQYF. CDR3 in DNA: TGTGCCAGCAGCGTTATGGCGGGGGGGCTGTACGAGCAGTACTTC.

The chain carries TRBV4-3 and TRBJ1-2; the D is unclear. The CDR3 is 17 amino acids. Germline V gives CDR1 LGHNA, CDR2 YSLEER. Trimming took off 0 bases at V and 5 bases at J, with 19 bases between the two ends. The CDR3 reads CASSQDKTPGSHYGYTF. CDR3 in DNA: TGCGCCAGCAGCCAAGATAAGACTCCTGGGTCCCATTATGGCTACACCTTC.

This chain connects TRBV7-2 to TRBJ2-7; possible D gene TRBD2, 6 bases. The V end lost 5 bases, the J end lost 6 bases, and 20 bases lay between the germline ends. Germline values: CDR1 SGHTA, CDR2 FQGNSA. CDR3 length: 15 residues. CDR3: CASSARWGGRVEQYF. DNA of the CDR3: TGTGCCAGCAGCGCAAGGTGGGGAGGTCGAGTCGAGCAGTACTTC.

The chain couples TRBV15 to TRBJ1-4; D is uncertain. CDR3 length: 15 residues. V lost 0 bases and J lost 9, with 14 bases in between. Germline values: CDR1 LNHNV, CDR2 YYDKDF (reference sequence). CDR3 residues: CATSRDTKGEKKLFF. The CDR3 DNA reads as TGTGCCACCAGCAGAGATACCAAGGGAGAAAAAAAACTGTTTTTT.

The chain couples TRBV12-2 to TRBJ2-1; the listed D gene, TRBD2, was not tested against the DNA. TRBV12-2 is recorded as a pseudogene. The CDR3 is 16 residues long. Here the CDR3 DNA reads TGTGCAAGTCGCGCCAGTAGCGGGAGTTCCTACAATGAGCAGTTCTTC. Its translation is CASRASSGSSYNEQFF.

The V call is TRBV7-2, the J call TRBJ1-1, with D uncertain. Trimming left V 5 bases short and J 5 bases short, with 15 bases between. This CDR3 region has 14 residues. Germline lookup yields CDR1 SGHTA and CDR2 FQGNSA. The CDR3 protein is CASSPKARGTEAFF. The CDR3 bases are TGTGCCAGCAGCCCTAAGGCTCGAGGGACTGAAGCTTTCTTT.

This clone was seen ten or more times. J is TRBJ2-1 and V is TRBV4-1; 9 nucleotides align to TRBD2. The CDR3 covers 17 residues. The V gene's germline CDR1 is MGHRA and CDR2 YSYEKL. With V trimmed by 0 bases and J by 9 bases, 12 bases remained unmatched. The CDR3 DNA sequence: TGCGCCAGCAGCCAAGAAATGGAGCGGGAGGTCGACCCTGAGCAGTTCTTC. Translating it yields CASSQEMEREVDPEQFF.

The chain recombines TRBV30 with TRBJ2-1; 9 nucleotides align to TRBD2. V was pared by 2 bases and J by 2 bases, with 16 bases of the junction left unmatched. This CDR3 has 19 amino acids. CDR1 and CDR2 (germline): GTSNPN, SVGIG (reference sequence). The CDR3 loop is CAWSTPTSGLHGAYNEQFF. Here the CDR3 DNA reads TGTGCCTGGAGTACCCCGACTAGCGGCTTGCACGGGGCCTACAATGAGCAGTTCTTC. Full variable domain (remainder filled in from reference TRBV30 and TRBJ2-1): SQTIHQWPATLVQPVGSPLSLECTVEGTSNPNLYWYRQAAGRGLQLLFYSVGIGQISSEVPQNLSASRPQDRQFILSSKKLLLSDSGFYLCAWSTPTSGLHGAYNEQFFGPGTRLTVL.

A single count supports this clone. The rearrangement links TRBV19 to TRBJ1-1, with D maybe TRBD1 (5 bases). Germline assignment: CDR1 LNHDA and CDR2 SQIVND (reference sequence). The ends were cut back, 7 bases at V and 0 bases at J, with 12 bases in the middle. This CDR3 contains 14 residues. The CDR3 region is CASTKGPLNTEAFF. The CDR3 coding sequence is TGTGCCAGTACCAAGGGGCCCTTGAACACTGAAGCTTTCTTT.

This chain joins TRBV27 and TRBJ2-2; D might be TRBD2 (6 bases). Trimming stripped 4 bases from V and 11 bases from J, with 20 bases between. This CDR3 region has 15 residues. The germline V gene has CDR1 MNHEY and CDR2 SMNVEV (reference sequence). The CDR3, as DNA: TGTGCCAGCAGTTCCCTCGGGAGTCATGTCGTAGAGCTGTTTTTT. Its translation: CASSSLGSHVVELFF.

The chain recombines TRBV29-1 with TRBJ1-3; TRBD1 matches at 10 bases. Unmatched junction bases numbered 7, after V lost 1 base and J lost 1 base. Germline CDR1 and CDR2: SQVTM and ANQGSEA. The CDR3 spans 17 residues. The CDR3 sequence: CSVEVPGQGLSGNTIYF. CDR3 in DNA: TGCAGCGTTGAAGTACCGGGACAGGGGCTTTCTGGAAACACCATATATTTT.

This chain joins TRBV5-1 and TRBJ2-2; TRBD1 is a possible D gene (6 bases). The CDR3 sequence is 16 residues long. Trimming took off 1 base at V and 2 bases at J, with 12 bases between the two ends. Germline assignment: CDR1 SGHRS and CDR2 YFSETQ. The chain's CDR3 is CASSLTPGHNTGELFF. CDR3 coding DNA: TGCGCCAGCAGCTTGACCCCGGGACACAACACCGGGGAGCTGTTTTTT.

The J gene is TRBJ2-5, the V gene TRBV6-5, with D unresolved. Germline V gene lookup returns CDR1 MNHEY and CDR2 SVGAGI. Trimming removed 4 bases from V and 5 bases from J, with 11 bases in between. The CDR3 runs 13 residues. The CDR3 DNA reads TGTGCCAGCAGTTTGTCGGGTAGGGAGACCCAGTACTTC. This encodes CASSLSGRETQYF.

A word on this clone: This same CDR3 is encoded by further DNA sequences in the sample. The V and J genes are TRBV30 and TRBJ2-3; D not certain. Trimming shortened V by 3 bases and J by 1 base, and 8 bases separated the two germline ends. This CDR3 comprises 13 residues. Germline CDR1 is GTSNPN and CDR2 is SVGIG (reference sequence). CDR3 sequence reads: CAWRTSGTDTQYF. The DNA for the CDR3 is TGTGCCTGGAGAACCAGCGGCACAGATACGCAGTATTTT. Full variable domain (missing parts from reference TRBV30 and TRBJ2-3): SQTIHQWPATLVQPVGSPLSLECTVEGTSNPNLYWYRQAAGRGLQLLFYSVGIGQISSEVPQNLSASRPQDRQFILSSKKLLLSDSGFYLCAWRTSGTDTQYFGPGTRLTVL.

The chain couples TRBV11-2 to TRBJ1-3; TRBD1 aligns across 7 bases. This CDR3 contains 15 residues. The J segment lost 1 base and the V segment lost 4 bases, leaving 4 bases of the junction unmatched. The germline gives CDR1 SGHAT, CDR2 FQNNGV. Here the CDR3 DNA reads TGTGCCAGCAGCTCCAAGACAGGGTCTGGAAACACCATATATTTT. Its protein product is CASSSKTGSGNTIYF. The full variable domain, in which reference TRBV11-2 and TRBJ1-3 provide the parts outside the CDR3, is EAGVAQSPRYKIIEKRQSVAFWCNPISGHATLYWYQQILGQGPKLLIQFQNNGVVDDSQLPKDRFSAERLKGVDSTLKIQPAKLEDSAVYLCASSSKTGSGNTIYFGEGSWLTVV.

This clone was seen once. This chain joins TRBV7-3 and TRBJ2-1, with TRBD2 matching 8 bases. Germline CDR1 reads SGHTA; CDR2 reads FQGTGA. Trimming at V came to 1 base and at J to 5 bases, leaving 4 bases not matched to a gene. The CDR3 extends over 15 amino acids. The chain's CDR3 is CASSLNPAGDNEQFF. CDR3 DNA: TGTGCCAGCAGCTTAAACCCAGCGGGAGACAATGAGCAGTTCTTC.

The DNA for the CDR3 is TGTGCCAGCTCATTTGGTCTTAGTCTCTACAATGAGCAGTTCTTC. It specifies CASSFGLSLYNEQFF. This sequence joins TRBV18 and TRBJ2-1; D is unclear. This CDR3 is built from 15 residues. Between the trimmed V and J ends, which lost 5 bases and 3 bases, there was a span of 14 bases. Germline loops: CDR1 KGHSH, CDR2 LQKENI.

The V call is TRBV19, the J call TRBJ1-5, with D possibly being TRBD1 (6 bases). The CDR3 contains 17 residues. From germline, CDR1 is LNHDA and CDR2 SQIVND (reference sequence). V was pared by 3 bases and J by 0 bases, with 15 bases between. This chain's CDR3 is CASSIRTGWHSNQPQHF. The DNA of the CDR3 is TGTGCCAGTAGTATTCGAACAGGGTGGCATAGCAATCAGCCCCAGCATTTT.

The J gene is TRBJ1-1, the V gene TRBV14; a weak D match, TRBD1 (6 bases). This CDR3 has 11 amino acids. Germline assignment: CDR1 SGHDN and CDR2 FVKESK. Between the trimmed V and J ends, which lost 5 bases and 7 bases, there was a span of 8 bases. The CDR3 DNA reads TGTGCCAGCAGCGACAGGATTGAAGCTTTCTTT. This encodes CASSDRIEAFF.

This chain connects TRBV6-5 to TRBJ1-6, with 8 bases lining up with TRBD1. Germline V CDR1 and CDR2: MNHEY, SVGAGI. CDR3 length: 15 amino acids. The junction had 17 bases not matched to a gene; V was cut back by 6 bases and J by 16 bases. The CDR3 DNA reads as TGTGCCAGCAGCCCGGACAGGGCCCGCGAATTACGGCTCCACTTT. Amino acids: CASSPDRARELRLHF.

This chain connects TRBV11-3 to TRBJ2-6, with 10 bases lining up with TRBD1. The CDR3 is 18 residues long. The V gene's germline CDR1 is SGHNT and CDR2 YENEEA. J gave up 4 bases and V 1 base, and 7 bases lay outside the gene matches. The chain's CDR3 is CASSLGLTGGAGANVLTF. The CDR3 DNA follows: TGTGCCAGCAGCTTAGGTCTGACAGGGGGCGCAGGGGCCAACGTCCTGACTTTC. Full variable domain (rest looked up from reference TRBV11-3 and TRBJ2-6): EAGVVQSPRYKIIEKKQPVAFWCNPISGHNTLYWYLQNLGQGPELLIRYENEEAVDDSQLPKDRFSAERLKGVDSTLKIQPAELGDSAVYLCASSLGLTGGAGANVLTFGAGSRLTVL.